This T cell receptor (beta chain) was recorded in a study of shared T cell receptors in the human thymus. Generated by immunoSEQ multiplex PCR, the TCRdb table keeps only in-frame clones and is missing some. The table lists more than 550,000 clones, more than 75% of them singletons. The CDR3 is made up of 15 amino acids. Germline assignment: CDR1 SEHNR and CDR2 FQNEAQ (reference sequence). Trimming removed 5 bases from V and 5 bases from J, with 17 bases in between. Separately, the same data were catalogued under a study of human thymus T cells. This second study says: Resections that were taken during corrective heart surgery supplied the thymus tissue.

Sequences were obtained from thymocytes. The clonotype comes from a boy younger than two with a congenital heart defect. The chain links TRBV7-9 to TRBJ2-3; D may be TRBD1 (6 bases). The DNA for the CDR3 is TGTGCCAGCAGCCCGCACAGGGTCTTGGTAGATACGCAGTATTTT. Its protein product is CASSPHRVLVDTQYF.